A single T cell receptor beta chain is shown here with its context. Antigen unknown. PCR amplification relied on 60 Vbeta primers (plus 13 Jbeta primers). Sequencing used immunoSEQ multiplex PCR; TCRdb keeps in-frame clones, though not all of them. Of approximately 180,000 clones listed, roughly 77% are singletons. Though nominally healthy at sampling, donors likely had unrecorded immune exposures. The data were taken from a study of cytomegalovirus exposure and HLA in healthy donors. Study-wide context: The study placed about 81% of its 350 to 450 genotyped donors in the Caucasian-associated ancestry cluster.

CDR3 size: 15 residues. Between the trimmed V and J ends, which lost 3 bases and 5 bases, there was a span of 13 bases. Germline lookup yields CDR1 LGHNT and CDR2 FRNRAP. The study, taken as a whole, reports: The number of N-insertions in an Asian-associated ancestry cluster was reportedly below the 666-donor mean in a later analysis. In vitro data verified a few CMV-associated chains as specific for CMV antigens.

This sequence joins TRBV12-5 and TRBJ2-2; TRBD1 is a possible D gene (6 bases). The sequence was obtained from a woman aged 50 to 65 in good health and CMV-seronegative. Sequenced material: PBMCs. The CDR3 DNA reads TGTGCTAGTGGTTTAGGAAACAGGGAGACCGGGGAGCTGTTTTTT. Translation gives CASGLGNRETGELFF.